Included here is one TCR beta chain sequence, with context. No antigen is known for it. Pooling covered second doses at about 4 or about 12 weeks. CDR1 and CDR2 from the germline V gene are MNHNS and SASEGT. V was pared by 2 bases and J by 7 bases, with 9 bases between. This CDR3 spans 13 amino acids. The assay was immunoSEQ multiplex PCR, and TCRdb's table has in-frame clones only and misses some. The sample comprises under 150,000 clones, 91% of which are singletons, and about 2.1% rests with the top ten. This sample is drawn from a study of T cell responses to AZD1222 COVID-19 vaccine. Regarding the study as a whole: Clonal diversity was possibly underestimated, and the donors were mostly white British, with more females.

The TCR originated in an adult who received the AZD1222 COVID-19 vaccine. The sequences come from peripheral blood, collected 28 days after the second AZD1222 dose. The rearrangement joins TRBV6-1 to TRBJ2-1; D might be TRBD1 (6 bases). The CDR3 spells CASSESQGNEQFF. The CDR3 coding sequence is TGTGCCAGCAGTGAATCACAGGGAAATGAGCAGTTCTTC.